This T cell receptor beta chain is drawn from a study of CD8+CD57+ T cells in acquired aplastic anemia. Whole-study context: Yields of DNA that came from sorted CD4+ and CD8+ cells averaged approximately 3.5 ug.

For this clonotype: Its specificity is not known.

Individuals selected for sequencing had exhibited CD8+CD57+ cell expansion on flow cytometry. The CDR3 spans 15 residues. Per the germline V gene, CDR1 is LNHDA and CDR2 is SQIVND (reference sequence). V lost 4 bases and J lost 0, with 13 bases in between. Overall study findings and caveats: Overlapping CD8+ CDR3 repertoires of patients and controls contained around 30 shared sequences. Levels of CD8+ Simpson's diversity were not significantly distinct in patients versus controls.

Genomic DNA was employed as the template in profiling TCR beta VDJ and CDR3. MiXCR was run by TCRdb on the reads, yielding one entry per CDR3 protein. This sample has more than 150,000 distinct CDR3 sequences, with roughly half found just once. Sample: sorted CD4+, CD8+, or CD8+CD57+ T cells (not recorded which) from PBMCs. This sequence joins TRBV19 and TRBJ2-7, with D tentatively TRBD1 or TRBD2 (5 bases each). The TCR was taken from a human donor with aplastic anemia. The CDR3 bases are TGTGCCAGTAGTAGAGACAGTACTAGCTCCTACGAGCAGTACTTC. It is translated as CASSRDSTSSYEQYF.